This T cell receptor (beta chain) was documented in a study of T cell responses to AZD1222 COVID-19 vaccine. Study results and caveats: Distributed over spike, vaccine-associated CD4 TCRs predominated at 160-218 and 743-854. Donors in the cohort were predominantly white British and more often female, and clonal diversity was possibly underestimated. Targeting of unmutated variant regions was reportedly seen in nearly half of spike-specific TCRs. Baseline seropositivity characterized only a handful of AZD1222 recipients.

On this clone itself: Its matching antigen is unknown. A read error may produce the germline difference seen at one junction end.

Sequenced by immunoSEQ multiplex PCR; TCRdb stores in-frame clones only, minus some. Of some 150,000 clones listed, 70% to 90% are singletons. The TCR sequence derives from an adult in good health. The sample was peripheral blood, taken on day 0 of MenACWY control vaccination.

CDR3 in amino acids: CASREAVSGNTIYF. The DNA for the CDR3 is TGTGCCAGCAGAGAAGCAGTCTCTGGAAACACCATATATTTT. This chain joins TRBV6-1 and TRBJ1-3; D not certain. Germline loops: CDR1 MNHNS, CDR2 SASEGT. The CDR3 runs 14 residues.